A single T cell receptor beta chain is shown here with its context. Its antigen is as yet unknown. This record belongs to a study of shared clonotypes between healthy human individuals. The data were produced by immunoSEQ multiplex PCR, yet TCRdb's version contains in-frame clones alone and is incomplete. The sample yields about 680,000 clones, under 95% seen once. Naive CD8 cells lacked CD45RO, underwent positive selection for CCR7 and left out terminally differentiated effector memory CD45RA+ cells. Donors were healthy HIV-negative adults without recently reported acute infections or vaccinations. Broader study findings: In contrast to clonotypes shared by all four donors, non-shared clonotypes had lower generation probabilities. Larger estimated richness was generally recorded for naive subsets relative to memory subsets.

CDR3 length equals 15 residues. Germline V lookup: CDR1 LNHDA, CDR2 SQIVND (reference sequence). V was pared by 8 bases and J by 4 bases, with 6 bases of the junction left unmatched. This sequence was found in a man aged 25-40 years in good health. The chain carries TRBV19 and TRBJ2-2, with TRBD2 identical over 11 bases. The source material was naive CD8+ T cells sorted from blood. In DNA form, the CDR3 reads TGTGCCAGTTCAAGACTAGCGGGGAGCACCGGGGAGCTGTTTTTT. Translation gives CASSRLAGSTGELFF. The full variable domain, in which reference TRBV19 and TRBJ2-2 provide the parts outside the CDR3, is DGGITQSPKYLFRKEGQNVTLSCEQNLNHDAMYWYRQDPGQGLRLIYYSQIVNDFQKGDIAEGYSVSREKKESFPLTVTSAQKNPTAFYLCASSRLAGSTGELFFGEGSRLTVL.